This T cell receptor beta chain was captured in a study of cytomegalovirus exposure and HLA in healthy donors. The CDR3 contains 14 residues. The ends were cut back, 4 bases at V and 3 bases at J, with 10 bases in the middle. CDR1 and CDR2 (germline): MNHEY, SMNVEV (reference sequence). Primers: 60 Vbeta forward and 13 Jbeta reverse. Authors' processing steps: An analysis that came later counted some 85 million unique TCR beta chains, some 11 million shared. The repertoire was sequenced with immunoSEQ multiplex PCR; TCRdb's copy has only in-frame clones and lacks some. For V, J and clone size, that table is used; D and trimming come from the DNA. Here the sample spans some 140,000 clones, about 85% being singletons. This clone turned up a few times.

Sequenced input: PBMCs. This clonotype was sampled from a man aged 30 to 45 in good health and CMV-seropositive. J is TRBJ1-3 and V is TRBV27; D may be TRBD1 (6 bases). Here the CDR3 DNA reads TGTGCCAGCAGTTCGCAGGGGAGTGGAAACACCATATATTTT. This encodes CASSSQGSGNTIYF.